The 10 T cell receptor beta chains presented below share a single source sample, sequenced in a study of blood T cells in healthy people across ages. The use of a sample-barcoded 5' primer and a J-beta primer mix characterized a second PCR of 7 to 11 cycles. TCRdb passed the 5' RACE reads through MiXCR, listing each CDR3 protein once. Here the sample spans over 950,000 distinct CDR3 sequences, around two fifths being singletons. The sample was blood. These receptors were taken from a man aged 18-30 years in good health.

This clonotype was seen repeatedly, ten times or more. The chain is built from TRBV12-3 or TRBV12-4 and TRBJ2-7, with unresolved D. V lost 5 bases, J lost 2 bases, and 10 bases lay in between. This CDR3 has 13 residues. CDR3 bases: TGTGCCAGCAGTCCTTCCACAGCCTACGAGCAGTACTTC. Its protein product is CASSPSTAYEQYF.

In this sample, this clonotype turned up a few times. CDR3 in DNA: TGTGCCAGCAGCTATTACCCTATAGCGGGAAACACAGATACGCAGTATTTT. Amino acid sequence: CASSYYPIAGNTDTQYF. The rearrangement links TRBV6-5 to TRBJ2-3; 8 positions match TRBD2. With 6 bases clipped from V and 2 bases from J, the junction kept 13 bases outside the gene matches. The CDR3 extends over 17 amino acids. Germline V gene lookup returns CDR1 MNHEY and CDR2 SVGAGI.

This rearrangement joins TRBV7-9 to TRBJ1-1; D remains unclear. Trimming took off 3 bases at V and 0 bases at J, with 14 bases between the two ends. Germline V gene sequence: CDR1 SEHNR, CDR2 FQNEAQ (reference sequence). This CDR3 contains 16 residues. The CDR3 nucleotides read TGTGCCAGCAGCTTCAAATGGACCGCGATGAACACTGAAGCTTTCTTT. Its protein is CASSFKWTAMNTEAFF.

The V call is TRBV10-3, the J call TRBJ1-4; possible D gene TRBD1, 6 bases. CDR1 and CDR2 from the germline V gene are ENHRY and SYGVKD. Trimming cost V 2 bases and J 7 bases, with 11 bases left between them. There are 14 residues in the CDR3. DNA for the CDR3: TGTGCCATCAGTGAGGCAGGGGCCGGTGAAAAACTGTTTTTT. This gives the protein CAISEAGAGEKLFF.

The CDR3 coding sequence is TGTGCCAGCAGCTTAATGGGACCTAACCAAGAGACCCAGTACTTC. It encodes CASSLMGPNQETQYF. The chain couples TRBV11-2 to TRBJ2-5, with D possibly being TRBD1 or TRBD2 (5 bases each). V shed 2 bases and J shed 0 bases, with 10 bases lying between them. The CDR3 sequence is 15 residues long. The germline V gene has CDR1 SGHAT and CDR2 FQNNGV.

The chain recombines TRBV20-1 with TRBJ2-3; no definite D call. Trimming removed 3 bases at V and 0 bases at J, with 10 bases between. CDR3 length: 14 amino acids. Germline V gene lookup returns CDR1 DFQATT and CDR2 SNEGSKA (reference sequence). The CDR3 sequence: CSARQVVSTDTQYF. The CDR3 DNA is TGCAGTGCTAGGCAGGTTGTGAGCACAGATACGCAGTATTTT.

This clonotype was counted only a few times. The V call is TRBV20-1, the J call TRBJ1-2; 8 bases map to TRBD1. The length of the CDR3 is 14 residues. With 5 bases clipped from V and 2 bases from J, the junction kept 7 bases outside the gene matches. Germline lookup yields CDR1 DFQATT and CDR2 SNEGSKA (reference sequence). CDR3 in amino acids: CSAQDRGINYGYTF. CDR3 bases: TGCAGTGCTCAAGACAGGGGAATAAACTATGGCTACACCTTC.

A few counts support this clonotype. The chain employs TRBV9 and TRBJ2-2; either TRBD1 or TRBD2 may supply D (5 bases each). Trimming cost V 4 bases and J 2 bases, with 12 bases left between them. Germline V gene sequence: CDR1 SGDLS, CDR2 YYNGEE. The CDR3 is 15 amino acids. The CDR3 DNA sequence: TGTGCCAGCAGCTGGGGGACGGGAAACACCGGGGAGCTGTTTTTT. Translated, it gives CASSWGTGNTGELFF. Using reference TRBV9 and TRBJ2-2 for the parts outside the CDR3, the full variable domain is DSGVTQTPKHLITATGQRVTLRCSPRSGDLSVYWYQQSLDQGLQFLIQYYNGEERAKGNILERFSAQQFPDLHSELNLSSLELGDSALYFCASSWGTGNTGELFFGEGSRLTVL.

A remark on this clonotype: Since no conserved phenylalanine or tryptophan closes the CDR3, a read error is the likely cause. The chain couples TRBV6-5 to TRBJ2-6, with D possibly matching TRBD2 (5 bases). Trimming stripped 3 bases from V and 4 bases from J, with 10 bases between. CDR1 and CDR2 from the germline V gene are MNHEY and SVGAGI. This CDR3 contains 15 residues. CDR3 DNA sequence: TGTGCCAGCAGTTATCGGGGATCCGGGGCCAACGTCCTGACTTAC. Protein product: CASSYRGSGANVLTY.

Of note for this clonotype: Mismatch with germline at one junction end may stem from a read error. The rearrangement links TRBV5-1 to TRBJ1-4; D uncertain. CDR1 SGHRS and CDR2 YFSETQ come from the germline V gene. The CDR3 loop spans 14 amino acids. DNA for the CDR3: TGCGCCAGCAGCTTGGGCAGGAATAATGCAAAACTGTTTTTT. The encoded protein is CASSLGRNNAKLFF.